The 16 T cell receptor beta chains given below trace back to one sample, sequenced in a study of cytomegalovirus exposure and HLA in healthy donors. Primers for the PCR totalled 60 Vbeta and 13 Jbeta. Some clones are missing from TCRdb's copy, which holds only in-frame ones; the method was immunoSEQ multiplex PCR. Here the sample spans 130,000 to 150,000 clones, more than 75% being singletons. The material sequenced was PBMCs. These receptors all come from a male donor in good health and CMV-seronegative.

The gene calls are TRBV6-1 and TRBJ2-1; TRBD1 aligns across 9 bases. The germline CDR1 and CDR2 sequences are MNHNS and SASEGT. CDR3 length equals 16 residues. V shed 0 bases and J 9 bases; nucleotides not matched to a gene: 9. The CDR3 DNA reads TGTGCCAGCAGTGAAGCCCAAGGACAGGGGTGGAGTGAGCAGTTCTTC. Protein product: CASSEAQGQGWSEQFF.

V is TRBV7-9 and J is TRBJ2-1, with 11 nucleotides matching TRBD2. The V gene's germline CDR1 is SEHNR and CDR2 FQNEAQ (reference sequence). V shed 4 bases, J shed 3 bases, and the junction held 5 bases outside the gene matches. This CDR3 contains 16 residues. The CDR3 protein is CASSSTSGVLYNEQFF. The CDR3 DNA is TGTGCCAGCAGCTCGACTAGCGGGGTGCTCTACAATGAGCAGTTCTTC.

Only a few counts were recorded for this clone. The junction departs from the called germline gene at one end, perhaps through a read error. The chain couples TRBV4-1 to TRBJ2-5; TRBD2 aligns across 10 bases. This CDR3 spans 15 amino acids. Germline-derived CDR1 and CDR2 are MGHRA and YSYEKL. CDR3 sequence reads: CASSQERGGQETQYF. As DNA, the CDR3 is TGTGCCAGCAGCCAAGAGCGGGGGGGCCAAGAGACCCAGTACTTC.

The chain joins TRBV5-1 to TRBJ1-2, with 9 bases that match TRBD1. Losses at the gene ends were 3 bases for V and 3 bases for J; bases not matched to a gene: 9. This CDR3 contains 16 residues. The germline V gene has CDR1 SGHRS and CDR2 YFSETQ. Here the CDR3 DNA reads TGCGCCAGCAGCTCCCCGGGACAGGGCTTGGACTATGGCTACACCTTC. Translated: CASSSPGQGLDYGYTF.

The genes are TRBV2 and TRBJ2-2; 9 bases map to TRBD2. Germline trimming cut 4 bases from V and 1 base from J; bases unmatched to any gene: 1. Looked up from germline, CDR1 is SNHLY and CDR2 is FYNNEI. This CDR3 has 15 residues. The CDR3 region has the DNA TGTGCCAGCAGTGGACTAGCGGTGAACACCGGGGAGCTGTTTTTT. This codes for CASSGLAVNTGELFF.

This rearrangement joins TRBV10-2 to TRBJ1-6; TRBD1 matches 10 bases. The germline gives CDR1 WSHSY, CDR2 SAAADI. The CDR3 runs 14 residues. V shed 6 bases, J shed 10 bases, and the junction held 6 bases outside the gene matches. The CDR3 DNA reads as TGCGCCAGCAGGAGGACAGGGGGTCGGTCACCCCTCCACTTT. Protein: CASRRTGGRSPLHF.

The chain recombines TRBV4-2 with TRBJ2-7, with 10 bases aligning to TRBD2. CDR3 length equals 16 residues. The V and J ends lost 3 bases and 4 bases, in that order; junction bases with no gene match: 9. Germline CDR1 LGHNA, CDR2 YNFKEQ. Here the CDR3 DNA reads TGTGCCAGCAGCCAGAGCATAGCGGGGGGTTCTTACGAGCAGTACTTC. Translation: CASSQSIAGGSYEQYF.

V and J are TRBV6-1 and TRBJ2-1, with a possible D match to TRBD1 (6 bases). This CDR3 comprises 15 residues. Deletions cut 4 bases from V and 2 bases from J, with 12 bases between. Germline loops: CDR1 MNHNS, CDR2 SASEGT. CDR3 coding DNA: TGTGCCAGCAGTGTAGACAGGTCTCCCTACAATGAGCAGTTCTTC. Translation gives CASSVDRSPYNEQFF.

This chain connects TRBV6-1 to TRBJ2-1, with TRBD1 as a possible D gene (5 bases). CDR1 and CDR2 (germline): MNHNS, SASEGT. The CDR3 covers 17 residues. The V end lost 0 bases, the J end lost 5 bases, and 17 bases lay between the germline ends. For the CDR3, the DNA is TGTGCCAGCAGTGAAGCGAAGGAGTCGTGGGGCCACAATGAGCAGTTCTTC. It codes for CASSEAKESWGHNEQFF.

The V gene is TRBV11-2, the J gene TRBJ1-2; 10 bases agree with TRBD1. The germline V gene encodes CDR1 SGHAT and CDR2 FQNNGV. Trimming at V came to 5 bases and at J to 8 bases, leaving 5 bases not matched to a gene. The CDR3 covers 13 residues. CDR3 residues: CASSRDRGQGYTF. The CDR3, as DNA: TGTGCCAGCAGCCGAGACAGGGGGCAAGGCTACACCTTC.

The chain recombines TRBV10-3 with TRBJ1-5; 9 bases agree with TRBD1. Germline V gives CDR1 ENHRY, CDR2 SYGVKD. Trimming cost V 4 bases and J 4 bases; bases outside gene matches: 2. This CDR3 has 14 amino acids. This chain's CDR3 is CAISGQGGNQPQHF. DNA for the CDR3: TGTGCCATCAGTGGACAGGGGGGGAATCAGCCCCAGCATTTT.

This sequence joins TRBV21-1 and TRBJ1-5; the D segment call TRBD1 is taken from the table without a DNA check. TRBV21-1 is recorded as a pseudogene. This CDR3 comprises 15 residues. The CDR3 region is CASLTYSLGNQPQHF. CDR3 bases: TGTGCCAGCCTAACATACAGTCTTGGCAATCAGCCCCAGCATTTT.

The rearrangement uses TRBV7-9 and TRBJ1-4; possible D gene TRBD1, 6 bases. V dropped 1 base and J dropped 2 bases, with 8 bases sitting between them. The V gene's germline CDR1 is SEHNR and CDR2 FQNEAQ (reference sequence). The CDR3 is 15 residues long. This CDR3 reads CASSLGGPTNEKLFF. The CDR3 nucleotides read TGTGCCAGCAGCTTAGGGGGGCCGACTAATGAAAAACTGTTTTTT.

In its sample, this clone was seen once. The chain joins TRBV7-2 to TRBJ1-6; TRBD1 is a possible D gene (5 bases). There are 15 residues in the CDR3. V shed 6 bases and J shed 10 bases, with 19 bases lying between them. Per germline, CDR1 SGHTA and CDR2 FQGNSA. The CDR3 region is CASRPTAGRGSPLHF. As DNA, the CDR3 is TGTGCCAGCAGACCTACAGCCGGGAGGGGATCACCCCTCCACTTT.

The V gene is TRBV5-1, the J gene TRBJ2-2; 8 bases are shared with TRBD1. The CDR3 totals 15 residues. V trimming: 1 base; J trimming: 6 bases; junction bases outside the gene matches: 5. Germline loops: CDR1 SGHRS, CDR2 YFSETQ. CDR3 nucleotides: TGCGCCAGCAGCTTGTATGGACAGGGCGCCGGGGAGCTGTTTTTT. Translating gives CASSLYGQGAGELFF.

V and J are TRBV19 and TRBJ2-7; 9 nucleotides match TRBD1. Germline V gene lookup returns CDR1 LNHDA and CDR2 SQIVND (reference sequence). V shed 5 bases, J shed 6 bases, and the junction held 5 bases outside the gene matches. The CDR3 totals 13 residues. The CDR3 loop reads CASSRDRVSEQYF. Written as DNA, the CDR3 is TGTGCCAGTAGTCGGGACAGGGTATCCGAGCAGTACTTC.